A single sample gave rise to the 9 T cell receptor beta chains below, sequenced in a study of beta chain features in type 1 diabetes. No antigen is known for these receptors. Expressed TCRB transcripts got sequenced, as all isolated RNA was reverse transcribed. This table comes from immunoSEQ multiplex PCR, and its TCRdb copy is limited to in-frame clones, with some not included. This sample has roughly 100,000 clones, with around 30% found just once. Whole-study findings and limits: Shorter TCRB CDR3s, moderately but significantly so, were found in Type 1 diabetes patients in all four CD4+ subsets.

Sequenced sample: central memory CD4+ T cells from blood. The source of these receptors is a woman aged 18-29 years with type 1 diabetes.

This clone was counted a few times. The J gene is TRBJ2-1, the V gene TRBV30, with TRBD2 matching over 8 bases. The V gene's germline CDR1 is GTSNPN and CDR2 SVGIG (reference sequence). With V trimmed by 4 bases and J by 6 bases, 8 bases remained unmatched. The CDR3 length is 14 residues. The CDR3 nucleotides read TGTGCCTGGACCAAGGGACTAGAGGTCAATGAGCAGTTCTTC. Translated, it gives CAWTKGLEVNEQFF.

V gene TRBV19 combines with J gene TRBJ2-6; 7 positions agree with TRBD1. V trimming: 11 bases; J trimming: 2 bases; junction bases outside the gene matches: 12. The V gene's germline CDR1 is LNHDA and CDR2 SQIVND (reference sequence). CDR3 length: 16 amino acids. CDR3 in DNA: TGTGCCGCAAAACAGGGGTTTTCCGCTGGGGCCAACGTCCTGACTTTC. Translated: CAAKQGFSAGANVLTF.

This clone was observed a few times. The chain carries TRBV7-2 and TRBJ2-3, with TRBD1 matching 7 bases. The CDR3 contains 16 residues. CDR1 is SGHTA, CDR2 FQGNSA, per germline. The V segment lost 4 bases and the J segment 10 bases; nucleotides outside the gene matches: 17. The CDR3 here is CASSSEAPGQSVSQYF. The CDR3 DNA reads TGTGCCAGCAGCTCCGAGGCCCCGGGACAGTCTGTATCGCAGTATTTT.

CDR3 in amino acids: CASITPQQGGTEAFF. CDR3 coding DNA: TGTGCCAGCATCACTCCCCAGCAGGGAGGTACTGAAGCTTTCTTT. The V gene is TRBV6-1, the J gene TRBJ1-1, with D perhaps matching TRBD1 (5 bases). Germline V gives CDR1 MNHNS, CDR2 SASEGT. V lost 7 bases and J lost 5, with 20 bases in between. There are 15 residues in the CDR3.

The chain uses TRBV5-4 and TRBJ2-5; D gene uncertain. The CDR3 length is 13 residues. CDR1 is SGHNT, CDR2 YYREEE, per germline (reference sequence). The V end was cut by 1 base, the J end by 1 base, with 5 bases between. The CDR3 nucleotides are TGTGCCAGCAGCTTGCACAGCCAAGAGACCCAGTACTTC. Protein product: CASSLHSQETQYF.

This clone was counted only a few times. V and J are TRBV7-6 and TRBJ2-1, with TRBD2 identical over 10 bases. The CDR3 length is 15 residues. The V gene's germline CDR1 is SGHVS and CDR2 FNYEAQ. V gave up 2 bases and J gave up 7 bases; unmatched junction bases: 5. The CDR3 DNA reads as TGTGCCAGCAGCTTACTAGCGGGAGTCGGGAATGAGCAGTTCTTC. This gives the protein CASSLLAGVGNEQFF.

The rearrangement joins TRBV7-3 to TRBJ2-1, with 9 bases that match TRBD2. CDR1 is SGHTA, CDR2 FQGTGA, per germline. The CDR3 contains 15 residues. V was pared by 1 base and J by 5 bases, with 3 bases of the junction left unmatched. DNA for the CDR3: TGTGCCAGCAGCTTAAGCGGGAGGGGGAACAATGAGCAGTTCTTC. Protein sequence: CASSLSGRGNNEQFF.

The rearrangement uses TRBV11-3 and TRBJ2-1; TRBD1 is a possible D gene (6 bases). Trimming removed 4 bases from V and 2 bases from J, with 18 bases in between. The CDR3 runs to 17 residues. Germline-derived CDR1 and CDR2 are SGHNT and YENEEA. Here the CDR3 reads CASSSPIQGQAYNEQFF. The DNA for the CDR3 is TGTGCCAGCAGCTCCCCAATACAGGGCCAGGCCTACAATGAGCAGTTCTTC.

The genes are TRBV28 and TRBJ1-2, with TRBD1 as a possible D gene (6 bases). There are 14 residues in the CDR3. CDR1 and CDR2 (germline): MDHEN, SYDVKM. Trimming pared 7 bases from V and 2 bases from J, leaving 14 bases between. The CDR3 is CASKSGELNYGYTF. The CDR3 coding sequence is TGTGCCAGCAAATCAGGGGAGTTGAACTATGGCTACACCTTC.